Listed below are T cell receptor beta chains from one sample, sequenced in a study of T cells in Graves' hyperthyroidism and ophthalmopathy. TCRdb re-called the multiplex PCR reads through MiXCR, storing one row per CDR3 protein. In the table there are a few hundred thousand distinct CDR3 sequences, around 16% of which are singletons. The material sequenced was blood. These receptors all stem from a woman aged 40-49 years with Graves' ophthalmopathy. CDR3s include the opening cysteine and the closing phenylalanine or tryptophan.

>TRBJ1-1|TRBV13
CASLGGGMNTEAFF
>TRBJ2-1|TRBV11-2
CASSLISGSSYDEQFF
>TRBJ2-7|TRBV7-9
CASSLGQVGLYEQYF
>TRBJ1-6|TRBV11-2
CASSVTGTAINSPLHF
>TRBJ1-1|TRBV7-9
CASSFSPTKLNTEAFF
>TRBJ1-5|TRBV5-1
CASSLEGGIQPQHF
>TRBJ2-5|TRBV5-6
CASSLRLGQLQETQYF
>TRBJ2-3|TRBV7-3
CASSLWRSDTQYF
>TRBJ2-5|TRBV7-9
CASSLDTQETQYF
>TRBJ2-2|TRBV5-1
CASSSGPARPGELFF
>TRBJ1-2|TRBV7-9
CASSLGTGGGDGYTF
>TRBJ2-1|TRBV3-1
CASSPDGTDYNEQFF
>TRBJ1-2|TRBV19
CASSTDRQYGYTF
>TRBJ2-3|TRBV20-1
CSARWYGRADTQYF